The T cell receptor (beta chain) described here comes from a study of cytomegalovirus exposure and HLA in healthy donors. Study summary: Falling in the Caucasian-associated ancestry cluster were about 82% of 398 genotyped donors.

Regarding this clone: Its antigen is not known.

Both 60 Vbeta primers and 13 Jbeta primers went into the PCR. Original data processing: In a later analysis, 75 million to 95 million unique TCR beta chains included roughly 11 million shared by two or more donors. Only in-frame clones appear in the TCRdb table, and some are missing; sequencing was by immunoSEQ multiplex PCR. The DNA was the basis for D and trimming; V, J and clone size are from that table. There are around 100,000 clones in the sample; 80% to 90% occur only once, and roughly 3.5% lies in the top ten. Study-level points and caveats: An ancestry cluster, one associated with Asian ancestry, reportedly showed fewer N-insertions than the approximately 650-donor mean in a later analysis.

This receptor was taken from a man aged 25 to 45 in good health and CMV-seropositive. The sequenced sample consisted of PBMCs.

The CDR3 region is CASSLDGDEQFF. CDR3 nucleotide sequence: TGCGCCAGCAGCTTGGACGGGGATGAGCAGTTCTTC. The chain employs TRBV5-1 and TRBJ2-1; a possible D gene is TRBD2 (5 bases). Germline lookup yields CDR1 SGHRS and CDR2 YFSETQ. Between the trimmed V and J ends, which lost 0 bases and 8 bases, there was a span of 6 bases. This CDR3 has 12 residues.